The entry below describes one T cell receptor (beta chain). The PCR had 60 Vbeta and 13 Jbeta primers. Sequenced by immunoSEQ multiplex PCR; TCRdb stores in-frame clones only, minus some. Among around 150,000 clones listed, roughly 85% were seen once. This sample stems from a study of cytomegalovirus exposure and HLA in healthy donors. What was sequenced was PBMCs. The receptor comes from a man aged 40-55 years in good health and CMV-seropositive.

The CDR3 bases are TGTGCCAGCACTAACAGGAGGGGGCCCACAGATACGCAGTATTTT. Its translation is CASTNRRGPTDTQYF. This chain joins TRBV6-5 and TRBJ2-3; D is perhaps TRBD1 (7 bases). Per germline, CDR1 MNHEY and CDR2 SVGAGI. V gave up 7 bases and J gave up 2 bases, with 16 bases separating them. The CDR3 spans 15 residues.